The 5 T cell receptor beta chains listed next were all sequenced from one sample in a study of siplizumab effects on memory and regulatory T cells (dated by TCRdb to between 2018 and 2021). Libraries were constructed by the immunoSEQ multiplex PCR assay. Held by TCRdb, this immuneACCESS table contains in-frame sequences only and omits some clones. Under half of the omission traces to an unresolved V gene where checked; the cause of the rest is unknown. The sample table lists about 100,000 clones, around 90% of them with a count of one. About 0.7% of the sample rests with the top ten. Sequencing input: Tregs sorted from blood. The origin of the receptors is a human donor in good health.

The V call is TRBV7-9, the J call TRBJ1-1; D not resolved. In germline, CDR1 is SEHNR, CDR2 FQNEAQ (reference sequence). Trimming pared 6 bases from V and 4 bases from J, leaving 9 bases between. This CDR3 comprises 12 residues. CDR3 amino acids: CASRRAGTEAFF. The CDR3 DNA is TGTGCCAGCAGGCGGGCCGGCACTGAAGCTTTCTTT.

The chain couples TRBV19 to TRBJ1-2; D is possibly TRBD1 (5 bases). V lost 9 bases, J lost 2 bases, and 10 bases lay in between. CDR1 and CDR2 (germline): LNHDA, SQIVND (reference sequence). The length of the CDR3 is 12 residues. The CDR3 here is CASQDRNYGYTF. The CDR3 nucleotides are TGTGCCAGCCAAGACAGAAACTATGGCTACACCTTC.

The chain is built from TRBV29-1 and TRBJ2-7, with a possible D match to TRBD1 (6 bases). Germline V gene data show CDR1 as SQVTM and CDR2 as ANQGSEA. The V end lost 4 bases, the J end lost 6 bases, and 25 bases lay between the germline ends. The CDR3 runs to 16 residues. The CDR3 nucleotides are TGCAGCGTTGTTACAGGGCCCAATCTCGGTCTTGGCGAGCAGTACTTC. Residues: CSVVTGPNLGLGEQYF.

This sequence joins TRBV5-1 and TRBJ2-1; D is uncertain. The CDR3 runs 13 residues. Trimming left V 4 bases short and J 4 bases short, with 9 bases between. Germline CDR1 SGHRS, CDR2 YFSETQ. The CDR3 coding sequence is TGCGCCAGCAGCAAGGGCGCATACAATGAGCAGTTCTTC. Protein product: CASSKGAYNEQFF.

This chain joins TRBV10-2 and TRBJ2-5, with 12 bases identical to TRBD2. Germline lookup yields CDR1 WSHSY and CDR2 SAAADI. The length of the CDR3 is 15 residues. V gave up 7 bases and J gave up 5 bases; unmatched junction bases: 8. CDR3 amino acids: CASTAGLAGWETQYF. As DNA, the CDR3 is TGCGCCAGCACCGCGGGACTAGCGGGCTGGGAGACCCAGTACTTC.